A selection of T cell receptor beta chains follows, all from one sample in a study of human T cells and chemical hapten exposure. TCRdb used MiXCR to reprocess the RACE reads, holding one entry per CDR3 protein. Of roughly 180,000 distinct CDR3 sequences listed, approximately 14% were seen once; the top ten hold 1.7%. The sequences come from whole blood, collected in connection with sensitization to the hapten diphenylcyclopropenone (DPC). Receptors originate from a woman aged 25 to 39 with alopecia areata. Some clones in this sample may be carry-over from other donors' samples. Each CDR3 is given with its conserved first and last residue. A D gene is named only where the DNA matches it firmly. Rows give clone size only sometimes, using once, few, many, or a class for an expanded clone.

TRBJ1-2 | . | TRBV4-2 | many | CASSQENKWSDGYTF | TGTGCCAGCAGCCAAGAGAACAAGTGGTCAGATGGCTACACCTTC
TRBJ2-6 | . | TRBV12-5 | . | CASCFSGANVLTF | TGTGCTAGTTGTTTCTCTGGGGCCAACGTCCTGACTTTC
TRBJ2-1 | TRBD2 | TRBV29-1 | . | CSVSGLAGGNEQFF | TGCAGCGTATCGGGACTAGCGGGCGGCAATGAGCAGTTCTTC
TRBJ2-3 | . | TRBV7-8 | . | CASSLLQLSSTDTQYF | TGTGCCAGCAGCTTACTGCAGCTTTCTAGCACAGATACGCAGTATTTT
TRBJ2-3 | . | TRBV20-1 | few | CSARDPGGTDTQYF | TGCAGTGCTAGAGATCCCGGTGGCACAGATACGCAGTATTTT
TRBJ2-1 | TRBD1 | TRBV24-1 | . | CATSKDRASYNEQFF | TGTGCCACCAGTAAAGACAGGGCTTCTTACAATGAGCAGTTCTTC
TRBJ1-1 | . | TRBV29-1 | . | CSVEDPVNTEAFF | TGCAGCGTTGAAGATCCCGTGAACACTGAAGCTTTCTTT
TRBJ1-2 | TRBD1 | TRBV4-1 | . | CASSQYRGTNYGYTF | TGCGCCAGCAGCCAGTACAGGGGTACTAACTATGGCTACACCTTC
TRBJ1-2 | . | TRBV3-1 | . | CASSQDGDRWYGYTF | TGTGCCAGCAGCCAAGATGGAGACAGATGGTATGGCTACACCTTC
TRBJ2-1 | . | TRBV11-3 | few | CASSLAGQRYNEQFF | TGTGCCAGCAGCTTAGCGGGTCAACGTTACAATGAGCAGTTCTTC
TRBJ2-3 | TRBD2 | TRBV7-2 | . | CASSPSGSLADTQYF | TGTGCCAGCAGCCCTAGCGGGAGTCTGGCAGATACGCAGTATTTT
TRBJ2-7 | . | TRBV29-1 | few | CSVEGVSGEFSYEQYF | TGCAGCGTTGAAGGGGTCTCGGGGGAGTTTTCCTACGAGCAGTACTTC
TRBJ2-7 | . | TRBV20-1 | . | CSASFGSNEQYF | TGCAGTGCTAGTTTCGGGTCCAACGAGCAGTACTTC
TRBJ2-3 | . | TRBV18 | . | CASSPAGTGTDTQYF | TGTGCCAGCTCACCGGCAGGGACCGGCACAGATACGCAGTATTTT
TRBJ1-2 | . | TRBV4-1 | many | CASSQFINRAYYGYTF | TGCGCCAGCAGCCAATTCATCAACAGGGCGTACTATGGCTACACCTTC
TRBJ2-3 | . | TRBV5-1 | . | CASSSTGASTDTQYF | TGCGCCAGCAGCTCAACGGGGGCGAGCACAGATACGCAGTATTTT
TRBJ2-7 | TRBD2 | TRBV20-1 | . | CSAWTSGGYEQYF | TGCAGTGCTTGGACTAGCGGGGGGTACGAGCAGTACTTC
TRBJ2-7 | . | TRBV20-1 | . | CSASADYEQYF | TGCAGTGCTAGTGCCGACTACGAGCAGTACTTC
TRBJ1-2 | . | TRBV5-1 | few | CASSLGYGTNYGYTF | TGCGCCAGCAGCTTGGGGTACGGAACTAACTATGGCTACACCTTC
TRBJ1-1 | . | TRBV19 | many | CASSRGEYEAFF | TGTGCCAGTAGTCGGGGGGAATATGAAGCTTTCTTT
TRBJ2-7 | . | TRBV3-1 | . | CASSQDLISEQYF | TGTGCCAGCAGCCAAGACCTCATAAGCGAGCAGTACTTC
TRBJ2-2 | . | TRBV4-2 | few | CASSQPDRINGELFF | TGTGCCAGCAGCCAACCCGACAGGATAAACGGGGAGCTGTTTTTT
TRBJ1-1 | . | TRBV29-1 | few | CSVGRGPEAFF | TGCAGCGTTGGTAGGGGTCCTGAAGCTTTCTTT
TRBJ1-1 | . | TRBV12-3/TRBV12-4 | many | CASSPRTDIDTEAFF | TGTGCCAGCAGTCCCCGGACAGATATCGACACTGAAGCTTTCTTT
TRBJ1-1 | . | TRBV11-2 | many | CASSLVRTDTEAFF | TGTGCCAGCAGCTTAGTTCGGACAGACACTGAAGCTTTCTTT
TRBJ1-1 | . | TRBV20-1 | few | CSARAGASDTEAFF | TGCAGTGCTAGAGCGGGGGCCAGTGACACTGAAGCTTTCTTT
TRBJ2-4 | TRBD2 | TRBV19 | many | CASSIRLAGGLGNIQYF | TGTGCCAGTAGTATCAGACTAGCGGGGGGCCTTGGAAACATTCAGTACTTC
TRBJ2-2 | . | TRBV5-1 | . | CASSLSTPETGELFF | TGCGCCAGCAGCTTGTCCACACCAGAGACCGGGGAGCTGTTTTTT
TRBJ2-2 | . | TRBV4-3 | few | CASSQDKDTGELFF | TGCGCCAGCAGCCAAGACAAAGACACCGGGGAGCTGTTTTTT
TRBJ2-1 | . | TRBV7-2 | few | CASSPPGFGAYNEQFF | TGTGCCAGCAGCCCCCCGGGATTCGGGGCGTACAATGAGCAGTTCTTC
TRBJ1-1 | TRBD1 | TRBV6-2/TRBV6-3 | few | CASSYGTALNTEAFF | TGTGCCAGCAGCTACGGGACAGCTCTGAACACTGAAGCTTTCTTT
TRBJ1-4 | . | TRBV18 | many | CASSLTDNEKLFF | TGTGCCAGCTCATTGACGGATAATGAAAAACTGTTTTTT
TRBJ1-2 | TRBD1 | TRBV14 | few | CASSQGTGYGYTF | TGTGCCAGCAGCCAAGGGACAGGGTATGGCTACACCTTC
TRBJ1-1 | . | TRBV11-2 | many | CASSPGRGAFF | TGTGCCAGCAGCCCCGGCAGAGGAGCTTTCTTT
TRBJ1-5 | . | TRBV20-1 | . | CSARGETLGNQPQHF | TGCAGTGCTAGAGGGGAGACTCTGGGGAATCAGCCCCAGCATTTT
TRBJ2-2 | . | TRBV12-3/TRBV12-4 | . | CASRIIQGVTGELFF | TGTGCCAGCAGGATTATACAGGGCGTTACCGGGGAGCTGTTTTTT
TRBJ1-3 | . | TRBV13 | few | CASSDKASGNTIYF | TGTGCCAGCAGCGACAAGGCCTCTGGAAACACCATATATTTT